The 25 T cell receptor beta chains listed next were all sequenced from one sample in a study of blood T cell repertoires in COVID-19. Some clones are missing from TCRdb's copy, which holds only in-frame ones; the method was immunoSEQ multiplex PCR. The sample consists of roughly 570,000 clones, around nine tenths of them appearing once. The sequenced material came from peripheral blood. The receptor source for this set is a woman between 50 and 59 years old with COVID-19, enrolled during active disease.

This clone showed up just a few times. In DNA form, the CDR3 reads TGCGCCAGCAGTGAGGGACAGGGGAGCAATCAGCCCCAGCATTTT. Translating it yields CASSEGQGSNQPQHF. The gene calls are TRBV10-2 and TRBJ1-5; 9 bases line up with TRBD1. V dropped 2 bases and J dropped 1; count of bases not matched to a gene: 0. Germline V gene sequence: CDR1 WSHSY, CDR2 SAAADI. This CDR3 is 15 amino acids long.

The V and J genes are TRBV4-1 and TRBJ1-1, with TRBD1 matching over 9 bases. CDR1 is MGHRA, CDR2 YSYEKL, per germline. V lost 7 bases, J lost 7 bases, and 7 bases stayed unmatched. This CDR3 is built from 13 residues. The CDR3 loop is CASKEQGAVEAFF. The CDR3 DNA follows: TGCGCCAGCAAGGAACAGGGGGCCGTTGAAGCTTTCTTT.

This clone was counted only a few times. V usage is TRBV7-2 and J usage is TRBJ1-2; D may be TRBD1 (5 bases). This CDR3 has 13 amino acids. Germline-derived CDR1 and CDR2 are SGHTA and FQGNSA. The V and J ends lost 5 bases and 4 bases respectively, with 11 bases between them. This chain's CDR3 is CASSRAQAYGYTF. The CDR3 nucleotides read TGTGCCAGCAGCAGGGCACAGGCCTATGGCTACACCTTC.

This chain joins TRBV7-9 and TRBJ2-1; 13 bases are a match to TRBD2. This CDR3 is built from 16 residues. Trimming took 6 bases from V and 3 from J; bases not matched to a gene: 5. Per germline, CDR1 SEHNR and CDR2 FQNEAQ (reference sequence). The CDR3 DNA reads as TGTGCCAGCAGTACTAGCGGGGGGGCAAGCTACAATGAGCAGTTCTTC. It encodes CASSTSGGASYNEQFF.

J is TRBJ2-1 and V is TRBV6-6; D possibly corresponds to TRBD1 (5 bases). CDR3 size: 15 residues. The V end lost 2 bases, the J end lost 2 bases, and 10 bases lay between the germline ends. Germline values: CDR1 MNHNY, CDR2 SVGAGI (reference sequence). Written as DNA, the CDR3 is TGTGCCAGCAGTTACCCGACAGAAGCCTACAATGAGCAGTTCTTC. Translating gives CASSYPTEAYNEQFF.

The chain uses TRBV28 and TRBJ2-5; 8 nucleotides match TRBD2. The CDR3 sequence is 16 residues long. Germline CDR1 is MDHEN and CDR2 is SYDVKM. V trimming: 8 bases; J trimming: 1 base; junction bases outside the gene matches: 12. This chain's CDR3 is CASGERGGSIQETQYF. For the CDR3, the DNA is TGTGCCAGCGGTGAACGGGGGGGCTCAATCCAAGAGACCCAGTACTTC. The full variable domain, completed using reference TRBV28 and TRBJ2-5, is DVKVTQSSRYLVKRTGEKVFLECVQDMDHENMFWYRQDPGLGLRLIYFSYDVKMKEKGDIPEGYSVSREKKERFSLILESASTNQTSMYLCASGERGGSIQETQYFGPGTRLLVL.

The chain recombines TRBV18 with TRBJ2-3; 7 bases align to TRBD2. Germline CDR1 reads KGHSH; CDR2 reads LQKENI. J gave up 5 bases and V 6 bases, and 5 bases lay outside the gene matches. There are 13 residues in the CDR3. Here the CDR3 DNA reads TGTGCCAGCTCCCAAGCGGGAAGAGATACGCAGTATTTT. Translating gives CASSQAGRDTQYF.

The CDR3 protein is CASGDGGGNQPQHF. Here the CDR3 DNA reads TGTGCCAGTGGGGATGGGGGGGGTAATCAGCCCCAGCATTTT. This chain links TRBV19 with TRBJ1-5, with a weak D call TRBD1 (5 bases). Trimming took off 8 bases at V and 4 bases at J, with 15 bases between the two ends. Germline V gene lookup returns CDR1 LNHDA and CDR2 SQIVND (reference sequence). CDR3 length: 14 residues.

The rearrangement uses TRBV19 and TRBJ2-3; 9 nucleotides line up with TRBD1. V gave up 8 bases and J gave up 0 bases; unmatched junction bases: 3. This CDR3 has 14 amino acids. CDR1 LNHDA and CDR2 SQIVND come from the germline V gene (reference sequence). The CDR3 here is CASSTGGSTDTQYF. The CDR3, as DNA: TGTGCCAGTTCGACAGGGGGGAGCACAGATACGCAGTATTTT.

The rearrangement links TRBV15 to TRBJ1-4; D is possibly TRBD1 (6 bases). The CDR3 has 15 amino acids. Germline-derived CDR1 and CDR2 are LNHNV and YYDKDF (reference sequence). V gave up 0 bases and J gave up 8 bases, with 13 bases separating them. The CDR3 spells CATSRDRGGSEKLFF. The CDR3 DNA follows: TGTGCCACCAGCAGAGATCGGGGGGGCAGCGAAAAACTGTTTTTT.

The J gene is TRBJ2-3, the V gene TRBV30, with 8 bases lining up with TRBD1. CDR1 and CDR2 (germline): GTSNPN, SVGIG (reference sequence). The CDR3 is made up of 14 amino acids. J was trimmed by 3 bases and V by 3 bases; bases with no gene match: 5. The CDR3 protein is CAWSQGAVTDTQYF. The CDR3 DNA is TGTGCCTGGAGCCAGGGGGCTGTAACAGATACGCAGTATTTT. The variable domain in full, completed from reference TRBV30 and TRBJ2-3, reads SQTIHQWPATLVQPVGSPLSLECTVEGTSNPNLYWYRQAAGRGLQLLFYSVGIGQISSEVPQNLSASRPQDRQFILSSKKLLLSDSGFYLCAWSQGAVTDTQYFGPGTRLTVL.

This clone was counted once. The chain has TRBV28 and TRBJ1-4; 8 bases align to TRBD1. Looked up from germline, CDR1 is MDHEN and CDR2 is SYDVKM. This CDR3 spans 17 amino acids. Unmatched junction bases numbered 7, after V lost 4 bases and J lost 0 bases. The CDR3 region is CASSSGTGLATNEKLFF. The CDR3 nucleotides read TGTGCCAGCAGTTCCGGGACAGGATTGGCAACTAATGAAAAACTGTTTTTT.

The chain links TRBV24-1 to TRBJ2-2, with D unresolved. The CDR3 runs to 16 residues. The germline CDR1 and CDR2 sequences are KGHDR and SFDVKD. The V end lost 2 bases, the J end lost 6 bases, and 15 bases lay between the germline ends. As DNA, the CDR3 is TGTGCCACCAGTGATTCCCGTGTGGCGCAGGCCGGGGAGCTGTTTTTT. Protein product: CATSDSRVAQAGELFF.

This clone was picked up a small number of times. The chain is built from TRBV19 and TRBJ1-1; unclear D gene. With 5 bases removed from V and 1 base from J, the gap between germline ends came to 8 bases. CDR1 LNHDA and CDR2 SQIVND come from the germline V gene (reference sequence). This CDR3 is 13 amino acids long. The CDR3 nucleotides are TGTGCCAGTAGTTGGCACCCGAACACTGAAGCTTTCTTT. Translating it yields CASSWHPNTEAFF.

The genes are TRBV7-3 and TRBJ2-3, with 9 bases that match TRBD2. CDR3 length: 15 residues. Germline V gene data show CDR1 as SGHTA and CDR2 as FQGTGA. J lost 8 bases, V lost 1 base, and 7 bases had no gene match. CDR3 DNA: TGTGCCAGCAGCTTAAGGCCCGATAGCGGGGGTACGCAGTATTTT. Translated: CASSLRPDSGGTQYF.

V gene TRBV10-2 combines with J gene TRBJ1-1, with 8 bases lining up with TRBD1. This CDR3 comprises 14 residues. Germline V gene lookup returns CDR1 WSHSY and CDR2 SAAADI. V dropped 2 bases and J dropped 5; count of bases not matched to a gene: 4. CDR3 nucleotide sequence: TGCGCCAGCAGTGAGGACAGGGGTTGGACTGAAGCTTTCTTT. Translating gives CASSEDRGWTEAFF.

Regarding this clone: The sample carries other DNA sequences with the same CDR3. V usage is TRBV2 and J usage is TRBJ2-1; maybe TRBD1 (5 bases). Trimming left V 2 bases short and J 5 bases short, with 10 bases between. The CDR3 extends over 14 amino acids. The germline V gene encodes CDR1 SNHLY and CDR2 FYNNEI. CDR3 loop: CASSETSGNNEQFF. DNA of the CDR3: TGTGCCAGCAGTGAAACCTCAGGGAACAATGAGCAGTTCTTC.

The chain has TRBV5-1 and TRBJ2-1; weak D call: TRBD1 (5 bases). The CDR3 is made up of 14 amino acids. V lost 0 bases to trimming and J lost 3 bases, with 7 bases between them. Per the germline V gene, CDR1 is SGHRS and CDR2 is YFSETQ. The CDR3 nucleotides read TGCGCCAGCAGCTTGGACAGGATCTACAATGAGCAGTTCTTC. Its protein product is CASSLDRIYNEQFF. Based on the CDR3 plus reference TRBV5-1 and TRBJ2-1, the full variable domain is KAGVTQTPRYLIKTRGQQVTLSCSPISGHRSVSWYQQTPGQGLQFLFEYFSETQRNKGNFPGRFSGRQFSNSRSEMNVSTLELGDSALYLCASSLDRIYNEQFFGPGTRLTVL.

This chain connects TRBV6-5 to TRBJ2-1; 10 nucleotides line up with TRBD1. The germline V gene has CDR1 MNHEY and CDR2 SVGAGI. The CDR3 runs 14 residues. The V segment lost 6 bases and the J segment 9 bases; nucleotides outside the gene matches: 8. CDR3 protein: CASRHPGQGTEQFF. The CDR3 DNA sequence: TGTGCCAGCAGACATCCGGGACAGGGGACTGAGCAGTTCTTC.

This chain joins TRBV9 and TRBJ1-5; D is undetermined. CDR3 length equals 14 residues. Looked up from germline, CDR1 is SGDLS and CDR2 is YYNGEE. The V end was cut by 3 bases, the J end by 0 bases, with 7 bases between. The CDR3 DNA follows: TGTGCCAGCAGCGGCCCAGATAGCAATCAGCCCCAGCATTTT. This gives the protein CASSGPDSNQPQHF.

V is TRBV18 and J is TRBJ2-1; TRBD2 is a possible D gene (6 bases). Germline lookup yields CDR1 KGHSH and CDR2 LQKENI. Between the trimmed V and J ends, which lost 3 bases and 9 bases, there was a span of 15 bases. This CDR3 comprises 14 residues. CDR3 loop: CASSPNAGPGEQFF. The CDR3 nucleotides are TGTGCCAGCTCACCTAACGCGGGGCCCGGTGAGCAGTTCTTC.

The chain recombines TRBV18 with TRBJ2-7, with 9 bases fitting TRBD1. CDR3 length equals 15 residues. The germline V gene encodes CDR1 KGHSH and CDR2 LQKENI. The ends lost 3 bases at V and 1 base at J; junction bases unmatched: 4. This CDR3 reads CASSPTGTGSYEQYF. In DNA form, the CDR3 reads TGTGCCAGCTCACCGACCGGGACAGGGTCCTACGAGCAGTACTTC. The variable domain in full, completed from reference TRBV18 and TRBJ2-7, reads NAGVMQNPRHLVRRRGQEARLRCSPMKGHSHVYWYRQLPEEGLKFMVYLQKENIIDESGMPKERFSAEFPKEGPSILRIQQVVRGDSAAYFCASSPTGTGSYEQYFGPGTRLTVT.

This chain links TRBV6-6 with TRBJ1-6, with TRBD1 matching over 10 bases. The CDR3 runs to 16 residues. Germline-derived CDR1 and CDR2 are MNHNY and SVGAGI (reference sequence). After removal of 2 bases from V and 9 bases from J, the junction contained 7 bases not matched to a gene. In nucleotides, the CDR3 is TGTGCCAGCAGTTACCAGCCGGGACAGGGGAGTTCACCCCTCCACTTT. As protein: CASSYQPGQGSSPLHF.

This chain joins TRBV28 and TRBJ1-5; 9 positions match TRBD1. This CDR3 has 15 residues. The V gene end was trimmed by 2 bases and the J gene end by 7 bases; junction bases not matched to a gene: 6. From germline, CDR1 is MDHEN and CDR2 SYDVKM. The CDR3 region is CASSLSDRGRQPQHF. In nucleotides, the CDR3 is TGTGCCAGCAGTTTAAGTGACAGGGGGAGACAGCCCCAGCATTTT.

This clone was seen only a few times. This chain connects TRBV7-9 to TRBJ2-4; D is ambiguous. CDR1 and CDR2 from the germline V gene are SEHNR and FQNEAQ (reference sequence). This CDR3 region has 14 residues. V lost 5 bases to trimming and J lost 6 bases, with 14 bases between them. The chain's CDR3 is CASSGISGGNIQYF. CDR3 in DNA: TGTGCCAGCAGCGGCATTTCGGGTGGAAACATTCAGTACTTC.